The clone carrying this T cell receptor beta chain has a single count. J lost 8 bases, V lost 4 bases, and 15 bases had no gene match. This CDR3 is 17 amino acids long. Germline V gene sequence: CDR1 LNHDA, CDR2 SQIVND (reference sequence). The entry originates in a study of blood T cell repertoires in COVID-19. In the authors' workflow: Reference gene primer amplification gave estimated nucleated cell counts. Generated by immunoSEQ multiplex PCR, the TCRdb table keeps only in-frame clones and is missing some. For V, J and clone size, that table is used; D and trimming come from the DNA. The repertoire holds 45,000 to 55,000 clones, with about 82% as singletons.

The sequenced material came from peripheral blood. The chain combines TRBV19 with TRBJ2-1, with 9 bases matching TRBD2. This receptor was obtained from a woman over 75 with acute or convalescent COVID-19. The CDR3 protein is CASSKGTSLAGEDEQFF. CDR3 nucleotides: TGTGCCAGTAGTAAAGGGACCTCATTAGCGGGAGAAGATGAGCAGTTCTTC.